One and the same sample provided the 10 T cell receptor beta chains below, sequenced in a study of shared clonotypes between healthy human individuals. The data were produced by immunoSEQ multiplex PCR, yet TCRdb's version contains in-frame clones alone and is incomplete. The sample records about a million clones, 65% to 75% being singletons. Specimen: memory CD4+ T cells sorted from blood. Sample subset: CD45RA-negative fraction. These receptors all come from a man aged 18 to 30 in good health.

This clone was detected once. This rearrangement joins TRBV7-2 to TRBJ2-3, with a weak D call TRBD1 (8 bases). With 5 bases removed from V and 2 bases from J, the gap between germline ends came to 26 bases. Germline CDR1 SGHTA, CDR2 FQGNSA. The CDR3 is 19 amino acids. The chain's CDR3 is CASSLIPGQGGGLTDTQYF. The CDR3 nucleotides are TGTGCCAGCAGCCTAATACCCGGACAGGGCGGGGGTCTCACAGATACGCAGTATTTT. Complete variable domain (other parts from reference TRBV7-2 and TRBJ2-3): GAGVSQSPSNKVTEKGKDVELRCDPISGHTALYWYRQSLGQGLEFLIYFQGNSAPDKSGLPSDRFSAERTGGSVSTLTIQRTQQEDSAVYLCASSLIPGQGGGLTDTQYFGPGTRLTVL.

This clone was detected only once. The chain joins TRBV28 to TRBJ1-1; D remains unclear. In germline, CDR1 is MDHEN, CDR2 SYDVKM. The CDR3 spans 14 residues. V dropped 3 bases and J dropped 2 bases, with 10 bases sitting between them. DNA for the CDR3: TGTGCCAGCAGTTTGGAACAACTTAACACTGAAGCTTTCTTT. Translated, it gives CASSLEQLNTEAFF.

This clone has just a few counts. V and J are TRBV29-1 and TRBJ2-1; 7 bases align to TRBD2. With V trimmed by 3 bases and J by 8 bases, 16 bases remained unmatched. The CDR3 totals 16 residues. Germline-derived CDR1 and CDR2 are SQVTM and ANQGSEA. CDR3 in amino acids: CSVDSGGSGLGDEQFF. CDR3 in DNA: TGCAGCGTTGACTCCGGGGGAAGCGGACTAGGGGATGAGCAGTTCTTC.

V usage is TRBV2 and J usage is TRBJ2-2, with D perhaps TRBD1 (6 bases). V lost 5 bases and J lost 6, with 16 bases in between. Germline V gene sequence: CDR1 SNHLY, CDR2 FYNNEI. CDR3 length: 15 amino acids. For the CDR3, the DNA is TGTGCCAGCAGTCCACAGGGCCGTCTAGCCGGGGAGCTGTTTTTT. Residues: CASSPQGRLAGELFF.

To note about this clone: In the same sample, other DNA sequences code for this CDR3. V and J are TRBV5-1 and TRBJ1-3; the D gene is possibly TRBD1 (6 bases). Trimming pared 0 bases from V and 4 bases from J, leaving 14 bases between. The CDR3 consists of 16 residues. The germline CDR1 and CDR2 sequences are SGHRS and YFSETQ. This chain's CDR3 is CASSLAVQGTGNTIYF. DNA for the CDR3: TGCGCCAGCAGCTTGGCCGTTCAGGGGACCGGAAACACCATATATTTT.

The V gene is TRBV4-1, the J gene TRBJ2-7, with D maybe TRBD1 (6 bases). Trimming removed 0 bases from V and 4 bases from J, with 25 bases in between. Germline V gene data show CDR1 as MGHRA and CDR2 as YSYEKL. The CDR3 has 19 residues. Here the CDR3 DNA reads TGCGCCAGCAGCCAAGATCGAGCCCCCAGGGGTCGCAGTGATTACGAGCAGTACTTC. It specifies CASSQDRAPRGRSDYEQYF.

CDR3 bases: TGCAGCGTCGCCGACTGGGGGGAGACCCAGTACTTC. It codes for CSVADWGETQYF. The chain links TRBV29-1 to TRBJ2-5; TRBD1 or TRBD2 may be the D gene (5 bases each). V lost 6 bases, J lost 5 bases, and 13 bases lay in between. In germline, CDR1 is SQVTM, CDR2 ANQGSEA. There are 12 residues in the CDR3.

The V call is TRBV7-2, the J call TRBJ2-1; weak D call: TRBD2 (6 bases). Germline loops: CDR1 SGHTA, CDR2 FQGNSA. This CDR3 is 16 amino acids long. V dropped 5 bases and J dropped 0 bases, with 14 bases sitting between them. CDR3 bases: TGTGCCAGCAGCCCATTAGCGGTTAGCTCCTACAATGAGCAGTTCTTC. The encoded protein is CASSPLAVSSYNEQFF.

This chain connects TRBV9 to TRBJ1-1; D is unclear. This CDR3 contains 14 residues. The V end lost 0 bases, the J end lost 6 bases, and 12 bases lay between the germline ends. CDR1 and CDR2 (germline): SGDLS, YYNGEE. CDR3 amino acids: CASSVDAWPSEAFF. The CDR3 DNA is TGTGCCAGCAGCGTAGATGCTTGGCCATCTGAAGCTTTCTTT.

This clone has only one observation. The chain carries TRBV14 and TRBJ1-1, with TRBD1 matching 7 bases. The germline gives CDR1 SGHDN, CDR2 FVKESK. The CDR3 loop spans 13 amino acids. V lost 10 bases and J lost 7; bases outside the gene matches: 12. The chain's CDR3 is CATSGRQGGEAFF. CDR3 in DNA: TGTGCCACCTCGGGACGTCAGGGGGGTGAAGCTTTCTTT.